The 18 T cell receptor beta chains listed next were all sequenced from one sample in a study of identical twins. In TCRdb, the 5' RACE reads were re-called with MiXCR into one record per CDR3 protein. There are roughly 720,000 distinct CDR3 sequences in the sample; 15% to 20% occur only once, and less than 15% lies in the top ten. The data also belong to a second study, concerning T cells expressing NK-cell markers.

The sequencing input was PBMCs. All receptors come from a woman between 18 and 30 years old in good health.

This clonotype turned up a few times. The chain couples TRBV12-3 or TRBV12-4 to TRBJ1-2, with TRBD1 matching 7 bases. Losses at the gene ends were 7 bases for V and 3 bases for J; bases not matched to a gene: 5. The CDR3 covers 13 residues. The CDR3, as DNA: TGTGCCAGCACCCCAGGGGGACACTATGGCTACACCTTC. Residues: CASTPGGHYGYTF.

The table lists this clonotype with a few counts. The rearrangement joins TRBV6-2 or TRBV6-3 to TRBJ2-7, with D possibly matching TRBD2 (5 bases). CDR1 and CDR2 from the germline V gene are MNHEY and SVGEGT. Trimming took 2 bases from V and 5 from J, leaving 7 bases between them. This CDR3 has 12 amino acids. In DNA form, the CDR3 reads TGTGCCAGCAGTTACGTCGGGGACGAGCAGTACTTC. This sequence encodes CASSYVGDEQYF.

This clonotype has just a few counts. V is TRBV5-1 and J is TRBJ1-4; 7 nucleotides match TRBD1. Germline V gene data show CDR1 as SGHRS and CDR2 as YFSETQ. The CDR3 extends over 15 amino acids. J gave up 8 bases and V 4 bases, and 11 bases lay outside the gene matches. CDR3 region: CASSDTRTGSEKLFF. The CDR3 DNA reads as TGCGCCAGCAGCGATACCAGGACAGGTAGCGAAAAACTGTTTTTT. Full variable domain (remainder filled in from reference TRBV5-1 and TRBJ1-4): KAGVTQTPRYLIKTRGQQVTLSCSPISGHRSVSWYQQTPGQGLQFLFEYFSETQRNKGNFPGRFSGRQFSNSRSEMNVSTLELGDSALYLCASSDTRTGSEKLFFGSGTQLSVL.

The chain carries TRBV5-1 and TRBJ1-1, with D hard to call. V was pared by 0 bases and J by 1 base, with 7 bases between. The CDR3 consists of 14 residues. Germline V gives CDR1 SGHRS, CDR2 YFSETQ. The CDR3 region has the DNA TGCGCCAGCAGCTTGGGGTGGTCGAACACTGAAGCTTTCTTT. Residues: CASSLGWSNTEAFF. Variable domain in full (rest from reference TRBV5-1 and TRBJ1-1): KAGVTQTPRYLIKTRGQQVTLSCSPISGHRSVSWYQQTPGQGLQFLFEYFSETQRNKGNFPGRFSGRQFSNSRSEMNVSTLELGDSALYLCASSLGWSNTEAFFGQGTRLTVV.

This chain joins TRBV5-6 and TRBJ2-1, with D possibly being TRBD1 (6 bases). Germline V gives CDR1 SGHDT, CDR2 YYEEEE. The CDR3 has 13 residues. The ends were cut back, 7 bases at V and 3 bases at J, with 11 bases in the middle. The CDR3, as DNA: TGTGCCAGCTACGGGGACAACTACAATGAGCAGTTCTTC. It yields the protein CASYGDNYNEQFF.

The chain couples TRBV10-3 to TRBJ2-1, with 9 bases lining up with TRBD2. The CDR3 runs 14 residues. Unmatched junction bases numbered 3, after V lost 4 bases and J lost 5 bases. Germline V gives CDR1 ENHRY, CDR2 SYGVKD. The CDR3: CAISGSSGDNEQFF. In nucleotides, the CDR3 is TGTGCCATCAGTGGCTCTAGCGGGGACAATGAGCAGTTCTTC.

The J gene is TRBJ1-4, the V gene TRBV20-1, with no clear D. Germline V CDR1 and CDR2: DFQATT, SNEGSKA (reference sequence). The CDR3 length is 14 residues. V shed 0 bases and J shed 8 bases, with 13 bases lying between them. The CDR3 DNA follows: TGCAGTGCTAGAGATCCAAGGCACGGAGAAAAACTGTTTTTT. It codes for CSARDPRHGEKLFF.

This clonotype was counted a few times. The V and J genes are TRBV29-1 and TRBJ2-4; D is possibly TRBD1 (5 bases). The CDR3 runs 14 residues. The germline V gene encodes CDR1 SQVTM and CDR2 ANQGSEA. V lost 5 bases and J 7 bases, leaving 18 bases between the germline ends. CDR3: CSVQPAPGMNIQYF. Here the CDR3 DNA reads TGCAGCGTTCAACCGGCCCCAGGGATGAACATTCAGTACTTC.

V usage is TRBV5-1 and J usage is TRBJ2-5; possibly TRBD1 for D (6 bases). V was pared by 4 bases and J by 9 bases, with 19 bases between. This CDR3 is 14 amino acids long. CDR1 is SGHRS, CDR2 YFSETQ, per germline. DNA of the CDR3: TGCGCCAGCAGCGGGGGCCCCGTCGAGTCGGCCCAGTACTTC. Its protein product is CASSGGPVESAQYF.

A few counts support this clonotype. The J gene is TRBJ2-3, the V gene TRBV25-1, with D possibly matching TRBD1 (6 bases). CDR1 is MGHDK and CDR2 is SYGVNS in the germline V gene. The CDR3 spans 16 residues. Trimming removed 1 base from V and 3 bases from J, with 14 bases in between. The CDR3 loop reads CASSESTGRWTDTQYF. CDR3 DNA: TGTGCCAGCAGTGAATCAACAGGGAGATGGACAGATACGCAGTATTTT.

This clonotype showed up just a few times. CDR3 sequence (DNA): TGCGCCAGCAGTGAGTCTTCCCCCTACTACACCGGGGAGCTGTTTTTT. Translating gives CASSESSPYYTGELFF. The J gene is TRBJ2-2, the V gene TRBV10-2; D gene unclear. Germline V CDR1 and CDR2: WSHSY, SAAADI. V dropped 0 bases and J dropped 3 bases, with 11 bases sitting between them. There are 16 residues in the CDR3.

The CDR3 sequence: CSARGARDEQFF. CDR3 coding DNA: TGCAGTGCCAGGGGGGCTAGAGATGAGCAGTTCTTC. The chain is built from TRBV20-1 and TRBJ2-1, with D maybe TRBD1 (7 bases). The CDR3 totals 12 residues. Germline CDR1 is DFQATT and CDR2 is SNEGSKA (reference sequence). The germline V and J ends were trimmed by 6 bases and 8 bases, with 14 bases remaining between them.

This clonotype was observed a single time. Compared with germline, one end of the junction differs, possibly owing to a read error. Here the CDR3 DNA reads TGTGCCTGCAGTTTAGTAGGGCTAGCGGGGGGTAGCACAGATACGCAGTATTTT. It yields the protein CACSLVGLAGGSTDTQYF. The chain couples TRBV12-3 or TRBV12-4 to TRBJ2-3, with 11 bases matching TRBD2. The CDR3 contains 18 residues.

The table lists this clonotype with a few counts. CDR3 sequence: CASSYSIHQSGTGELFF. CDR3 coding DNA: TGTGCCAGCAGTTACTCGATACACCAAAGTGGCACCGGGGAGCTGTTTTTT. V and J are TRBV6-5 and TRBJ2-2; D is unresolved. The germline CDR1 and CDR2 sequences are MNHEY and SVGAGI. V gave up 0 bases and J gave up 4 bases, with 15 bases separating them. This CDR3 contains 17 residues.

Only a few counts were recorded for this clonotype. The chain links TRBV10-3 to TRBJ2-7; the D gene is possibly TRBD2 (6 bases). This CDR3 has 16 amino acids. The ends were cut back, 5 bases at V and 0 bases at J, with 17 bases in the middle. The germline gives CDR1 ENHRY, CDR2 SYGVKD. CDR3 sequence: CAISPLASRSSYEQYF. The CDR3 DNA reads TGTGCCATCAGTCCCCTAGCGAGTCGAAGCTCCTACGAGCAGTACTTC.

CDR3 coding DNA: TGCGCCAGCAGCGTCGACAGGGGAGGACTAAATGAGCAGTTCTTC. Its protein is CASSVDRGGLNEQFF. The chain combines TRBV23-1 with TRBJ2-1; the match to TRBD1 covers 8 bases. TRBV23-1 is flagged as an ORF with uncertain function. The CDR3 is 15 amino acids. With V trimmed by 6 bases and J by 7 bases, 11 bases remained unmatched.

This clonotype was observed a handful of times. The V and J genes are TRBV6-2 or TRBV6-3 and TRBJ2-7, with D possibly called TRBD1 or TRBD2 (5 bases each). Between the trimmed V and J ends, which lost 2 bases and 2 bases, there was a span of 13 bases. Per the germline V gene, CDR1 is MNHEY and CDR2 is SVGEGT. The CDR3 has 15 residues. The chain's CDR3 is CASSYKGTVPYEQYF. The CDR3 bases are TGTGCCAGCAGTTACAAGGGGACGGTACCCTACGAGCAGTACTTC.

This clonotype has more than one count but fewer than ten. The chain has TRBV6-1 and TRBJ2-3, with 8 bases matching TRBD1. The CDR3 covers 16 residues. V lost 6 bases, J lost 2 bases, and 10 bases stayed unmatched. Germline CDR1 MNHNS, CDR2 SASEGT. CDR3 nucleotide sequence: TGTGCCAGCAGGAGAGGGTCAGGGGGCTACACAGATACGCAGTATTTT. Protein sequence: CASRRGSGGYTDTQYF.